This is a list of T cell receptor beta chains from one sample in a study of T cell changes during pregnancy in multiple sclerosis. Measured with immunoSEQ multiplex PCR; TCRdb has only the in-frame clones, and not every one. The table has around 72,000 clones, roughly 89% seen once. The sample was peripheral blood, taken in the third trimester of pregnancy. All receptors come from a female donor in good health, enrolled as a control in a pregnancy study. Both conserved end residues are part of each CDR3. A D gene is named only where the DNA matches it firmly. A clone size is listed for some rows: how often the clone was seen (once, few, many), or a class if it is expanded.

TRBJ1-5 - - TRBV28 TGTGCCAGCTCGGTAAGAGATCAGCCCCAGCATTTT CASSVRDQPQHF
TRBJ2-3 few TRBD1 TRBV5-1 TGCGCCAGCAGCGGGGGGGACAGGGTTCGGGCAGATACGCAGTATTTT CASSGGDRVRADTQYF
TRBJ1-1 - TRBD1 TRBV5-1 TGCGCCAGCAGCGGGAACAGGGGGGGCACTGAAGCTTTCTTT CASSGNRGGTEAFF
TRBJ2-7 - TRBD1 TRBV5-1 TGCGCCAGCAGCTTGACAGGACAGGGGGTCTACGAGCAGTACTTC CASSLTGQGVYEQYF
TRBJ2-4 - - TRBV5-8 TGTGCCAGCAGCTTGGAGGCAGGGGACATTCAGTACTTC CASSLEAGDIQYF
TRBJ1-1 - TRBD1 TRBV5-8 TGTGCCAGCAGCTTTCGGGACAGGAACACTGAAGCTTTCTTT CASSFRDRNTEAFF
TRBJ2-1 - TRBD2 TRBV30 TGTGCCTGGAGGAGGAGCGGGAGTGTCCACAATGAGCAGTTCTTC CAWRRSGSVHNEQFF
TRBJ1-2 - - TRBV5-1 TGCGCCAGCAGCTTGACCAGATCTAACTATGGCTACACCTTC CASSLTRSNYGYTF
TRBJ2-3 - TRBD1 TRBV5-4 TGTGCCAGCAGCTTGAAGGGACAGCTTACAGATACGCAGTATTTT CASSLKGQLTDTQYF
TRBJ2-5 - TRBD1 TRBV7-2 TGTGCCAGCACACAGGGGGCCCTATATCAAGAGACCCAGTACTTC CASTQGALYQETQYF
TRBJ1-2 few - TRBV28 TGTGCCAGCTCCCAGGGTATTGGCTATGGCTACACCTTC CASSQGIGYGYTF
TRBJ1-5 - - TRBV6-5 TGTGCCAGCAGCCCTCGTGGGGAGATAGGGCAGCCCCAGCATTTT CASSPRGEIGQPQHF
TRBJ2-5 - TRBD2 TRBV11-3 TGTGCCAGCAGCTCCGGGACTAGCGTATACTTC CASSSGTSVYF
TRBJ2-3 - TRBD2 TRBV4-2 TGTGCCAGCAGCCAAGATCGGACCGCGGCGGGGGGAGGTGATACGCAGTATTTT CASSQDRTAAGGGDTQYF
TRBJ2-7 - - TRBV29-1 TGCAGCGTTGAAGATGGGCGGACCAGGGTAGGCGAGCAGTACTTC CSVEDGRTRVGEQYF
TRBJ2-2 - - TRBV7-8 TGTGCCAGCAGCTTAGCGGGACAACTCACCGGGGAGCTGTTTTTT CASSLAGQLTGELFF
TRBJ2-2 - TRBD1 TRBV5-1 TGCGCCAGCAGCATCGCCGGGACAGGGGTTACCGGGGAGCTGTTTTTT CASSIAGTGVTGELFF
TRBJ1-2 once - TRBV27 TGTGCCAGCAGTTTATCCAGTCAATCTGGCTACACCTTC CASSLSSQSGYTF
TRBJ2-6 - - TRBV19 TGTGCCAGTAGTGGGCACTCCTCTGGGGCCAACGTCCTGACTTTC CASSGHSSGANVLTF
TRBJ1-1 - TRBD1 TRBV5-1 TGCGCCAGCAGCACAGGGGAAGGGAACACTGAAGCTTTCTTT CASSTGEGNTEAFF
TRBJ2-7 - TRBD2 TRBV14 TGTGCCAGCAGCCAAGCCCTAGCGGGAGCCTACGAGCAGTACTTC CASSQALAGAYEQYF
TRBJ2-1 - TRBD2 TRBV19 TGTGCCAGTAGTTCCTCCGGGACTAGCGGGTCCGAGGACCTGTTCTTC CASSSSGTSGSEDLFF
TRBJ2-3 once - TRBV5-1 TGCGCCAGCAGCTACAGACAGTACACAGATACGCAGTATTTT CASSYRQYTDTQYF
TRBJ2-3 - TRBD1 TRBV9 TGTGCCAGCGACAGGGGTGCTGACACAGATACGCAGTATTTT CASDRGADTDTQYF
TRBJ2-3 once - TRBV23-1 TGCGCCAGCAGTCGGCCCCTCAGGGTAAGCACAGATACGCAGTATTTT CASSRPLRVSTDTQYF
TRBJ2-2 medium-sized TRBD2 TRBV4-2 TGTGCCAGCAGCCCTCTCACTAGCGGGGGGGGCGCCGGGGAGCTGTTTTTT CASSPLTSGGGAGELFF
TRBJ2-7 - - TRBV19 TGTGCCAGTAGTATAGACACAGTCCCCCACGGTGTTTCTGTGTGTGAGCAGTACTTC CASSIDTVPHGVSVCEQYF
TRBJ2-7 - - TRBV10-1 TGCGCCAGCAGGCCGGGACACGGCGGCGAGCAGTACTTC CASRPGHGGEQYF
TRBJ1-4 - TRBD1 TRBV28 TGTGCCACCCCAGCCGACAGGGGGCAGGTCGGGCTGTTTTTT CATPADRGQVGLFF
TRBJ1-1 - TRBD1 TRBV6-1 TGTGCCAGCACAGGGGGGCGAGGGTACACTGAAGCTTTCTTT CASTGGRGYTEAFF
TRBJ1-5 - - TRBV11-3 TGTGCCAGCAGCACGGAAGGGAGAAATCAGCCCCAGCATTTT CASSTEGRNQPQHF
TRBJ2-1 - - TRBV19 TGTGCCAGTACTCCTGGGATAGGGGCCTACAATGAGCAGTTCTTC CASTPGIGAYNEQFF
TRBJ1-1 - - TRBV30 TGTGCCTGGGGGGAGGAGGGAAGCGCTGAAGCTTTCTTT CAWGEEGSAEAFF
TRBJ2-2 - - TRBV5-1 TGCGCCAGCAGCTTAACATTGGAGGGGACCGGGGAGCTGTTTTTT CASSLTLEGTGELFF
TRBJ2-5 - TRBD2 TRBV6-1 TGTGCCAGCGTTCTAGCGGGGGGCTTCCAAGAGACCCAGTACTTC CASVLAGGFQETQYF
TRBJ2-7 - - TRBV10-2 TGCGCCGCTGGGACTCAAACCTACGAGCAGTACTTC CAAGTQTYEQYF
TRBJ1-1 - TRBD1 TRBV13 TGTGCCAGCAGCTTAAACAGGGGGTCCACTGAAGCTTTCTTT CASSLNRGSTEAFF
TRBJ1-2 - TRBD1 TRBV6-1 TGTGCCAGCAGTGTTGGCAGGGGGATTGGTGGCTACACCTTC CASSVGRGIGGYTF
TRBJ1-2 - TRBD1 TRBV28 TGTGCCAGCAGTTTAGATGACAGGGGGCACTACACCTTC CASSLDDRGHYTF
TRBJ2-2 - TRBD1 TRBV7-9 TGTGCCAGCAGCCCAACGACAGGGAGAATGAGAAAGAACACCGGGGAGCTGTTTTTT CASSPTTGRMRKNTGELFF
TRBJ1-2 - - TRBV5-4 TGTGCCAGCAGTTCGACAGGCCGGGGCTATGGCTACACCTTC CASSSTGRGYGYTF
TRBJ1-4 - - TRBV27 TGTGCCAGCAGCCCCCGGGGGGCACGCGACCCCGCTTTGGTTTTT CASSPRGARDPALVF
TRBJ1-5 - TRBD1 TRBV30 TGTGCCTGGAGACTCCACGGACAGGTAGCCAATCAGCCCCAGCATTTT CAWRLHGQVANQPQHF
TRBJ2-1 - TRBD1 TRBV27 TGTGCCAGCAGTTTATCGGGACAGACATACAATGAGCAGTTCTTC CASSLSGQTYNEQFF
TRBJ2-7 - TRBD2 TRBV7-2 TGTGCCAGCAGCTTACTCCCTAGCGGGGAATACGAGCAGTACTTC CASSLLPSGEYEQYF
TRBJ2-7 - TRBD1 TRBV19 TGTGCCAGTACGGACAGGCATACCTACGAGCAGTACTTC CASTDRHTYEQYF
TRBJ2-7 - - TRBV6-5 TGTGCCAGCAGTTACTCCCAGGACTCCTACGAGCAGTACTTC CASSYSQDSYEQYF